The 32 T cell receptor beta chains below all came from one sample that was sequenced in a study of CD8 T cells in Susac syndrome. RNA, at roughly 0.5 to 1 ug, was reverse transcribed with random hexamers. TCRdb processed the immunoSEQ multiplex PCR reads anew with MiXCR; each CDR3 protein has one entry. The data hold 150,000 to 200,000 distinct CDR3 sequences, with about 96% observed a single time. Source material: CD4+ T cells from PBMCs. Receptors were obtained from a human donor with Susac syndrome.

V and J are TRBV29-1 and TRBJ2-4; TRBD1 agrees at 11 bases. This CDR3 is 14 amino acids long. V lost 4 bases and J lost 1; bases outside the gene matches: 0. Germline CDR1 SQVTM, CDR2 ANQGSEA. The CDR3, as DNA: TGCAGCGTTGGGGACAGGGGGGCCAAAAACATTCAGTACTTC. Its protein product is CSVGDRGAKNIQYF. The complete variable domain, with remaining parts taken from reference TRBV29-1 and TRBJ2-4, reads SAVISQKPSRDICQRGTSLTIQCQVDSQVTMMFWYRQQPGQSLTLIATANQGSEATYESGFVIDKFPISRPNLTFSTLTVSNMSPEDSSIYLCSVGDRGAKNIQYFGAGTRLSVL.

This rearrangement joins TRBV5-6 to TRBJ2-1, with TRBD1 matching over 8 bases. CDR1 and CDR2 (germline): SGHDT, YYEEEE. Trimming at V came to 4 bases and at J to 1 base, leaving 4 bases not matched to a gene. CDR3 length equals 15 residues. CDR3 DNA sequence: TGTGCCAGCAGCGCCCGGGACAGGTCCTACAATGAGCAGTTCTTC. It is translated as CASSARDRSYNEQFF.

The chain has TRBV27 and TRBJ2-5; unclear D gene. CDR1 MNHEY and CDR2 SMNVEV come from the germline V gene (reference sequence). V lost 6 bases to trimming and J lost 4 bases, with 15 bases between them. This CDR3 has 14 amino acids. Here the CDR3 reads CASSRLDTIETQYF. The CDR3 DNA reads as TGTGCCAGCAGCCGACTCGACACGATAGAGACCCAGTACTTC.

The chain recombines TRBV3-1 with TRBJ2-1, with 15 nucleotides matching TRBD2. CDR3 length: 15 residues. The germline V gene encodes CDR1 LGHDT and CDR2 YNNKEL (reference sequence). V was clipped by 4 bases and J by 7 bases; unmatched bases: 2. Written as DNA, the CDR3 is TGTGCCAGCAGCCCCGGACTAGCGGGAGGGAATGAGCAGTTCTTC. Protein sequence: CASSPGLAGGNEQFF.

This clonotype was counted a single time. The chain links TRBV7-2 to TRBJ2-5; D call uncertain. Deletions cut 1 base from V and 1 base from J, with 7 bases between. Germline CDR1 reads SGHTA; CDR2 reads FQGNSA. This CDR3 spans 14 amino acids. The CDR3 nucleotides read TGTGCCAGCAGCTTAGGACGGATCCAAGAGACCCAGTACTTC. Its translation is CASSLGRIQETQYF.

The V and J genes are TRBV29-1 and TRBJ2-1; D unclear. The V end was cut by 5 bases, the J end by 0 bases, with 20 bases between. Germline V lookup: CDR1 SQVTM, CDR2 ANQGSEA. CDR3 length: 17 residues. The CDR3 region is CSVLAGQSWNSYNEQFF. For the CDR3, the DNA is TGCAGCGTTCTGGCCGGTCAAAGTTGGAACTCCTACAATGAGCAGTTCTTC.

This sequence joins TRBV7-8 and TRBJ2-5; 9 nucleotides agree with TRBD2. With V trimmed by 5 bases and J by 1 base, 8 bases remained unmatched. Germline V gene lookup returns CDR1 SGHVS and CDR2 FQNEAQ. The CDR3 runs to 16 residues. CDR3 amino acids: CASSPGAGGVQETQYF. The CDR3 region has the DNA TGTGCCAGCAGCCCTGGGGCGGGGGGGGTCCAAGAGACCCAGTACTTC.

The genes are TRBV27 and TRBJ2-1; a possible D gene is TRBD2 (6 bases). The CDR3 has 13 residues. V was pared by 5 bases and J by 7 bases, with 12 bases between. Germline values: CDR1 MNHEY, CDR2 SMNVEV (reference sequence). The DNA for the CDR3 is TGTGCCAGCAGTGCCCTCCGGGGGAATGAGCAGTTCTTC. Protein: CASSALRGNEQFF.

The V gene is TRBV30, the J gene TRBJ2-4; 7 bases agree with TRBD2. CDR1 is GTSNPN and CDR2 is SVGIG in the germline V gene (reference sequence). This CDR3 comprises 13 residues. CDR3 nucleotides: TGTGCTGCAGGGAGGGAGGGGAAAAACATTCAGTACTTC. Encoded protein: CAAGREGKNIQYF.

This clonotype was recorded once. V and J are TRBV30 and TRBJ1-1; D uncertain. This CDR3 region has 14 residues. CDR1 GTSNPN and CDR2 SVGIG come from the germline V gene (reference sequence). The V gene lost 0 bases and the J gene lost 6 bases, with 14 bases spanning the gap. CDR3 DNA sequence: TGTGCCTGGAGTGTCCTTTCTGGGGTGGCTGAAGCTTTCTTT. Protein product: CAWSVLSGVAEAFF.

The rearrangement joins TRBV2 to TRBJ2-2, with 10 bases lining up with TRBD1. Unmatched junction bases numbered 3, after V lost 7 bases and J lost 4 bases. The CDR3 consists of 14 residues. From germline, CDR1 is SNHLY and CDR2 FYNNEI. CDR3 sequence reads: CASTRTGGTGELFF. The CDR3 nucleotides read TGTGCCAGCACCAGGACAGGGGGCACCGGGGAGCTGTTTTTT. Using reference TRBV2 and TRBJ2-2 for the parts outside the CDR3, the full variable domain is EPEVTQTPSHQVTQMGQEVILRCVPISNHLYFYWYRQILGQKVEFLVSFYNNEISEKSEIFDDQFSVERPDGSNFTLKIRSTKLEDSAMYFCASTRTGGTGELFFGEGSRLTVL.

This chain links TRBV5-1 with TRBJ2-3; the match to TRBD2 covers 10 bases. The CDR3 has 16 residues. V trimming: 3 bases; J trimming: 4 bases; junction bases outside the gene matches: 8. CDR1 is SGHRS and CDR2 is YFSETQ in the germline V gene. CDR3 DNA sequence: TGCGCCAGCAGCTCGAGGGCTAGCGGGAGCGCAGATACGCAGTATTTT. Its translation is CASSSRASGSADTQYF.

The CDR3 protein is CASRRASGQETQYF. Here the CDR3 DNA reads TGCGCCAGCAGAAGGGCTAGCGGCCAAGAGACCCAGTACTTC. V and J are TRBV5-1 and TRBJ2-5; 7 nucleotides line up with TRBD2. Germline V gene sequence: CDR1 SGHRS, CDR2 YFSETQ. Germline trimming cut 5 bases from V and 1 base from J; bases unmatched to any gene: 5. This CDR3 is 14 amino acids long. Together with reference TRBV5-1 and TRBJ2-5, the CDR3 gives the full variable domain: KAGVTQTPRYLIKTRGQQVTLSCSPISGHRSVSWYQQTPGQGLQFLFEYFSETQRNKGNFPGRFSGRQFSNSRSEMNVSTLELGDSALYLCASRRASGQETQYFGPGTRLLVL.

The V gene is TRBV28, the J gene TRBJ2-5; tentative D call: TRBD2 (7 bases). V lost 5 bases, J lost 5 bases, and 21 bases lay in between. CDR1 and CDR2 from the germline V gene are MDHEN and SYDVKM. CDR3 length equals 16 residues. CDR3 bases: TGTGCCAGCAGTCCCGGGGGGCCAGGGTTAGCGGAGACCCAGTACTTC. This sequence encodes CASSPGGPGLAETQYF.

This clonotype was seen just once. The CDR3, as DNA: TGTGCCAGCAGCCCGGGACTAGCGGGGAATAAGGAGACCCAGTACTTC. This codes for CASSPGLAGNKETQYF. This chain joins TRBV5-4 and TRBJ2-5; 13 bases agree with TRBD2. J gave up 5 bases and V 4 bases, and 8 bases lay outside the gene matches. Germline CDR1 is SGHNT and CDR2 is YYREEE (reference sequence). This CDR3 region has 16 residues.

This chain links TRBV7-9 with TRBJ2-4, with a weak D call TRBD2 (5 bases). V gave up 4 bases and J gave up 3 bases, with 7 bases separating them. The CDR3 has 13 residues. CDR1 is SEHNR, CDR2 FQNEAQ, per germline (reference sequence). The CDR3 DNA follows: TGTGCCAGCAGCTCGGACTTCAAAAACATTCAGTACTTC. It translates to CASSSDFKNIQYF.

V gene TRBV20-1 combines with J gene TRBJ2-2; D might be TRBD1 (5 bases). V shed 4 bases and J shed 1 base, with 7 bases lying between them. Germline values: CDR1 DFQATT, CDR2 SNEGSKA (reference sequence). The CDR3 is 13 amino acids. CDR3: CSATQGNTGELFF. The CDR3 DNA reads TGCAGTGCTACTCAGGGGAACACCGGGGAGCTGTTTTTT.

This clonotype appeared a few times. The V and J genes are TRBV6-5 and TRBJ2-2; a weak D match, TRBD2 (6 bases). Deletions cut 3 bases from V and 3 bases from J, with 8 bases between. The germline V gene encodes CDR1 MNHEY and CDR2 SVGAGI. The CDR3 loop spans 14 amino acids. The CDR3 DNA reads as TGTGCCAGCAGTTATAGCGGCGACACCGGGGAGCTGTTTTTT. Residues: CASSYSGDTGELFF.

V is TRBV24-1 and J is TRBJ2-1; TRBD2 agrees at 7 bases. Germline CDR1 KGHDR, CDR2 SFDVKD. The CDR3 has 13 amino acids. J gave up 7 bases and V 6 bases, and 5 bases lay outside the gene matches. CDR3 region: CATSSGTLNEQFF. CDR3 DNA sequence: TGTGCCACCAGTAGCGGGACCCTGAATGAGCAGTTCTTC.

The genes are TRBV9 and TRBJ1-6; D is uncertain. The CDR3 covers 14 residues. V was shortened by 0 bases and J by 6 bases, with 7 bases between the two germline ends. Germline V gene data show CDR1 as SGDLS and CDR2 as YYNGEE. In DNA form, the CDR3 reads TGTGCCAGCAGCGTAGGCGGGTTTAATTCACCCCTCCACTTT. Translation: CASSVGGFNSPLHF.

The chain couples TRBV3-1 to TRBJ1-6; no clear D. The CDR3 consists of 13 residues. Trimming stripped 1 base from V and 12 bases from J, with 10 bases between. Looked up from germline, CDR1 is LGHDT and CDR2 is YNNKEL (reference sequence). The CDR3 bases are TGTGCCAGCAGCCAAGGGGCCCACTTACCCCTCCACTTT. Translating gives CASSQGAHLPLHF.

The chain employs TRBV9 and TRBJ2-2; no reliable D call. CDR3 length equals 16 residues. V lost 3 bases and J lost 6, with 18 bases in between. The germline gives CDR1 SGDLS, CDR2 YYNGEE. Here the CDR3 DNA reads TGTGCCAGCAGCGCCCATCAGGTATTAGAGGCCGGGGAGCTGTTTTTT. Protein product: CASSAHQVLEAGELFF.

The CDR3 DNA is TGCGCCAGCAGCCAGCACAGGGATCGGTTCACCGGGGAGCTGTTTTTT. The encoded protein is CASSQHRDRFTGELFF. This chain links TRBV4-1 with TRBJ2-2; tentative D call: TRBD1 (6 bases). CDR3 length: 16 amino acids. Trimming removed 3 bases from V and 4 bases from J, with 15 bases in between. Germline CDR1 MGHRA, CDR2 YSYEKL.

The chain links TRBV28 to TRBJ1-1; 7 bases agree with TRBD1. Unmatched junction bases numbered 10, after V lost 6 bases and J lost 6 bases. The CDR3 contains 14 residues. Germline CDR1 is MDHEN and CDR2 is SYDVKM. CDR3 nucleotide sequence: TGTGCCAGCAGACCCCATGGACAGGTGCCTGAAGCTTTCTTT. Its translation: CASRPHGQVPEAFF.

The rearrangement joins TRBV7-2 to TRBJ1-1; 8 nucleotides align to TRBD1. The CDR3 contains 16 residues. Germline CDR1 and CDR2: SGHTA and FQGNSA. The junction had 12 bases not matched to a gene; V was cut back by 6 bases and J by 3 bases. Written as DNA, the CDR3 is TGTGCCAGCAGTCTAGCAGCAGGGGGCTTGGACACTGAAGCTTTCTTT. Protein: CASSLAAGGLDTEAFF.

The chain carries TRBV20-1 and TRBJ2-5, with D perhaps matching TRBD2 (5 bases). The ends were cut back, 3 bases at V and 5 bases at J, with 16 bases in the middle. This CDR3 has 14 residues. CDR1 DFQATT and CDR2 SNEGSKA come from the germline V gene (reference sequence). The CDR3 nucleotides are TGCAGTGCTAGTAAAACAGAGGGCGGGGAGACCCAGTACTTC. It codes for CSASKTEGGETQYF.

The chain uses TRBV2 and TRBJ2-1; D possibly corresponds to TRBD2 (6 bases). Germline-derived CDR1 and CDR2 are SNHLY and FYNNEI. The CDR3 spans 12 residues. The V and J ends lost 6 bases and 7 bases respectively, with 10 bases between them. The CDR3 here is CASRLGGNEQFF. The CDR3 DNA follows: TGTGCCAGCAGGCTGGGGGGTAATGAGCAGTTCTTC.

This rearrangement joins TRBV30 to TRBJ1-2; no firm D call. V lost 0 bases and J lost 2, with 7 bases in between. The CDR3 is 13 residues long. Germline V lookup: CDR1 GTSNPN, CDR2 SVGIG (reference sequence). The CDR3 DNA reads as TGTGCCTGGAGTGTCCAGAGGAACTATGGCTACACCTTC. The encoded protein is CAWSVQRNYGYTF.

The chain uses TRBV19 and TRBJ1-5; no clear D. Per the germline V gene, CDR1 is LNHDA and CDR2 is SQIVND (reference sequence). The germline V and J ends were trimmed by 3 bases and 1 base, with 7 bases remaining between them. The CDR3 has 14 residues. The CDR3 DNA reads as TGTGCCAGTAGTATTCCGGGGAGCAATCAGCCCCAGCATTTT. Its translation: CASSIPGSNQPQHF.

This chain uses TRBV5-1 with TRBJ2-2; the D gene is possibly TRBD1 (6 bases). Per the germline V gene, CDR1 is SGHRS and CDR2 is YFSETQ. The CDR3 contains 15 residues. The V gene lost 4 bases and the J gene lost 1 base, with 11 bases spanning the gap. The CDR3 here is CASSISTGNTGELFF. CDR3 in DNA: TGCGCCAGCAGCATATCGACAGGGAACACCGGGGAGCTGTTTTTT.

This rearrangement joins TRBV7-2 to TRBJ2-6, with 10 positions matching TRBD1. CDR1 is SGHTA and CDR2 is FQGNSA in the germline V gene. The CDR3 is 18 residues long. V dropped 6 bases and J dropped 2; count of bases not matched to a gene: 10. The CDR3 DNA reads as TGTGCCAGCAGGACCGGGACAGGGGTATTCCCTGGGGCCAACGTCCTGACTTTC. Translating it yields CASRTGTGVFPGANVLTF.

Here the CDR3 reads CASSPGQGFDYGYTF. The CDR3 region has the DNA TGTGCCAGCTCACCGGGACAGGGGTTCGACTATGGCTACACCTTC. The chain links TRBV18 to TRBJ1-2, with 10 nucleotides matching TRBD1. The CDR3 has 15 amino acids. Losses at the gene ends were 3 bases for V and 3 bases for J; bases not matched to a gene: 4. Germline CDR1 KGHSH, CDR2 LQKENI.